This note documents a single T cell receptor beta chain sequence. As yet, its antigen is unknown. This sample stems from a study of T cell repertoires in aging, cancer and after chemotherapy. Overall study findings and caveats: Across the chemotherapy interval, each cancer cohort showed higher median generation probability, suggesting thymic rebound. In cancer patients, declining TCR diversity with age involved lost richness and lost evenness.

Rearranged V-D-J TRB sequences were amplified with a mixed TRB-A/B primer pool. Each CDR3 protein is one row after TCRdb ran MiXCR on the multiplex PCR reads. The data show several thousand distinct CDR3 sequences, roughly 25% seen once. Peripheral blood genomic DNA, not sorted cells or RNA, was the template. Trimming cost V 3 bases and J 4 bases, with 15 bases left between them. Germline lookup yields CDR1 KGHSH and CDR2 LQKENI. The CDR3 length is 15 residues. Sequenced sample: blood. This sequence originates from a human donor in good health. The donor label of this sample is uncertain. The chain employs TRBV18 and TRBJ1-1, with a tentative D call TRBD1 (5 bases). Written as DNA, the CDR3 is TGTGCCAGCTCACCCTCCGTGTCAGGGATCACTGAAGCTTTCTTT. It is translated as CASSPSVSGITEAFF.